The 3 T cell receptor beta chains reported below all come from one sample, sequenced in a study of cytomegalovirus exposure and HLA in healthy donors. Both 60 Vbeta primers and 13 Jbeta primers went into the PCR. The protocol was immunoSEQ multiplex PCR, while the TCRdb copy is restricted to in-frame clones and leaves out a portion. Counted here are fewer than 200,000 clones, around four fifths occurring once; the ten biggest clones make up over 0.85%. Sequenced sample: PBMCs. These receptors all stem from a girl aged 2 to 10 in good health and CMV-seropositive.

This clone was counted a single time. Additional DNA sequences in this sample encode the identical CDR3. V is TRBV29-1 and J is TRBJ2-5; 7 bases agree with TRBD2. CDR3 length: 12 residues. Trimming cost V 4 bases and J 5 bases; bases outside gene matches: 4. Per the germline V gene, CDR1 is SQVTM and CDR2 is ANQGSEA. The CDR3 coding sequence is TGCAGCGTTGGGGGGGGAGGGGAGACCCAGTACTTC. The encoded protein is CSVGGGGETQYF.

V and J are TRBV6-5 and TRBJ1-2; D not certain. The CDR3 spans 13 residues. CDR1 and CDR2 from the germline V gene are MNHEY and SVGAGI. V gave up 1 base and J gave up 6 bases, with 9 bases separating them. The CDR3 sequence is CASSYFGADGYTF. The CDR3 DNA follows: TGTGCCAGCAGTTACTTTGGAGCGGATGGCTACACCTTC.

The chain couples TRBV5-6 to TRBJ2-5; 7 positions agree with TRBD2. The CDR3 sequence is 18 residues long. Unmatched junction bases numbered 17, after V lost 1 base and J lost 5 bases. CDR1 and CDR2 (germline): SGHDT, YYEEEE. CDR3 region: CASSLLGGGSRLYETQYF. DNA for the CDR3: TGTGCCAGCAGCTTGTTGGGTGGCGGGAGCCGACTTTACGAGACCCAGTACTTC.